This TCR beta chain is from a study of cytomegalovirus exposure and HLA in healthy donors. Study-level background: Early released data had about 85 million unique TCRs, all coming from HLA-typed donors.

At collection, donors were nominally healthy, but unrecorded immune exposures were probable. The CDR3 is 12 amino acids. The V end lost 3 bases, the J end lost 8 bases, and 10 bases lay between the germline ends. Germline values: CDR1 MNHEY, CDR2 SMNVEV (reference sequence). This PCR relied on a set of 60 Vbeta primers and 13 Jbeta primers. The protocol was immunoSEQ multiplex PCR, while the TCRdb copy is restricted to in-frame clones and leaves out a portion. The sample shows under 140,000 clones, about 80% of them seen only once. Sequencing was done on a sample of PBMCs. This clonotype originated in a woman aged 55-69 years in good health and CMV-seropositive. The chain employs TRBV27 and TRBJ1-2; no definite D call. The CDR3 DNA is TGTGCCAGCAGTTTGACGGGCGGGGGCTACACCTTC. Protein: CASSLTGGGYTF.